The TCR beta chain under discussion was sequenced for a study of regulatory and conventional T cells in RAG deficiency. Study-level results: RAG-deficient patients showed markedly lower Shannon entropy and higher Simpson indices than control T-cell subsets. Patient subsets had shorter CDR3s; Omenn Treg-Tconv overlap exceeded 85%.

Genomic DNA came from blood conventional CD4+ T cells gated CD25-low CD127-high. On this clone itself: Its antigen is still unknown.

Germline V gene data show CDR1 as SGDLS and CDR2 as YYNGEE. Trimming removed 5 bases at V and 8 bases at J, with 10 bases between. The CDR3 contains 11 residues. Sequencing used immunoSEQ multiplex PCR; TCRdb keeps in-frame clones, though not all of them. This table holds 45,000 or so clones, just under 90% found once. The same sample was also used in a study of regulatory T cells. In that study: Primers: 52 TRBV forward and 13 TRBJ reverse. Patient repertoires had restricted TRB V-J pairs and skewed V and J usage, most in Tregs.

The TCR sequence derives from a human donor in good health. Source material: CD4+ effector T cells sorted from blood. V usage is TRBV9 and J usage is TRBJ1-2; D unclear. The CDR3 coding sequence is TGTGCCAGCAGGACGACGTGGGGCTACACCTTC. This encodes CASRTTWGYTF.